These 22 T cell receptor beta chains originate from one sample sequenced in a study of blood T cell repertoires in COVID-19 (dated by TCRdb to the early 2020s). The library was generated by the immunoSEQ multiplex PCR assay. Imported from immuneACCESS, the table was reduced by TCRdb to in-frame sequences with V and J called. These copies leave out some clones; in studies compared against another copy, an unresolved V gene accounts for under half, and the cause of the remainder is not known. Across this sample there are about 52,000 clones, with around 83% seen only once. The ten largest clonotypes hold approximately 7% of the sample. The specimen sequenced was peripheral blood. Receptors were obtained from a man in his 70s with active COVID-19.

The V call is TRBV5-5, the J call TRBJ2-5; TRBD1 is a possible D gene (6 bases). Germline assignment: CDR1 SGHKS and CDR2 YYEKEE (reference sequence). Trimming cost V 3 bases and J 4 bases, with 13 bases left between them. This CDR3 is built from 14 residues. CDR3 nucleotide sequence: TGTGCCAGCAGCTGGCAGGGGCGGAGAGAGACCCAGTACTTC. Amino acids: CASSWQGRRETQYF. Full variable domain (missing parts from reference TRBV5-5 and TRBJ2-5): DAGVTQSPTHLIKTRGQQVTLRCSPISGHKSVSWYQQVLGQGPQFIFQYYEKEERGRGNFPDRFSARQFPNYSSELNVNALLLGDSALYLCASSWQGRRETQYFGPGTRLLVL.

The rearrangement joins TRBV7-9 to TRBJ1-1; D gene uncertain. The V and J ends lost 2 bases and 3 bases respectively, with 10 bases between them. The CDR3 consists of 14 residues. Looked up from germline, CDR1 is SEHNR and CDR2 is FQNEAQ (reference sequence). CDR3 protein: CASSLSRLDTEAFF. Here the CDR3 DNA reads TGTGCCAGCAGCTTAAGCCGTCTGGACACTGAAGCTTTCTTT.

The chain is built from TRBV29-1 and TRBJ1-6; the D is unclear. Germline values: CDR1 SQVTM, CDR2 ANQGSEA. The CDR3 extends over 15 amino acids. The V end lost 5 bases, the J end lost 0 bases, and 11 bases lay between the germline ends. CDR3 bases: TGCAGCGTTTTGGACGGGAGCTCCTATAATTCACCCCTCCACTTT. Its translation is CSVLDGSSYNSPLHF.

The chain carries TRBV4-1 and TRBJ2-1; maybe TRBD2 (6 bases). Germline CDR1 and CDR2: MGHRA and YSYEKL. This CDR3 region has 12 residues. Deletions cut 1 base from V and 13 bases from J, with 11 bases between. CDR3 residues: CASSQVSGYQFF. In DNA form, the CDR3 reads TGCGCCAGCAGCCAAGTTAGCGGTTACCAGTTCTTC.

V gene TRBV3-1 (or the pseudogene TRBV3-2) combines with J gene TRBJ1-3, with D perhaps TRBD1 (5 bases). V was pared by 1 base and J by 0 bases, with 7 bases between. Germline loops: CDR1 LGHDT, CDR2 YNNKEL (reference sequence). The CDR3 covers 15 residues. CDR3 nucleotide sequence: TGTGCCAGCAGCCAAGGACAGTACTCTGGAAACACCATATATTTT. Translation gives CASSQGQYSGNTIYF.

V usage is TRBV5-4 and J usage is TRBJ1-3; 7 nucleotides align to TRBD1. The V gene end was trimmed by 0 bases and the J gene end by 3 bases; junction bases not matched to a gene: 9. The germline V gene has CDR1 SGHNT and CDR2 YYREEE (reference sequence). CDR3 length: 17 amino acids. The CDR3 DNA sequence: TGTGCCAGCAGCTTGGGCCTTCGACAGGGCGGTGGAAACACCATATATTTT. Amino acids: CASSLGLRQGGGNTIYF.

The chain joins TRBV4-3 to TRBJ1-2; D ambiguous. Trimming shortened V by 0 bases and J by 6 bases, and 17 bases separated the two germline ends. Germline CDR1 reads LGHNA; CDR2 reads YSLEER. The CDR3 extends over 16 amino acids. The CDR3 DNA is TGCGCCAGCAGCCAAGAACGCCGGGTCCTCGGAAATGGCTACACCTTC. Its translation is CASSQERRVLGNGYTF.

The CDR3 DNA reads as TGTGCCAGCAGCTCCAGGGACTTTGAAGTCGGAAGCTCCTATAATTCACCCCTCCACTTT. Its translation is CASSSRDFEVGSSYNSPLHF. J is TRBJ1-6 and V is TRBV7-3; perhaps TRBD1 as D (5 bases). Trimming took off 4 bases at V and 0 bases at J, with 22 bases between the two ends. The CDR3 is made up of 20 amino acids. Germline loops: CDR1 SGHTA, CDR2 FQGTGA.

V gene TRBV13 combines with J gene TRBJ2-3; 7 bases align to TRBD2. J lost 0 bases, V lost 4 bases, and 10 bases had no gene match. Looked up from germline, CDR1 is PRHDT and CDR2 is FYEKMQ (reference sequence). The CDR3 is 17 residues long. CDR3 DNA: TGTGCCAGCAGCTCCCTCCGGGGGGAGCGGAGCACAGATACGCAGTATTTT. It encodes CASSSLRGERSTDTQYF. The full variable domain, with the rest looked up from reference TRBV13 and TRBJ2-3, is AAGVIQSPRHLIKEKRETATLKCYPIPRHDTVYWYQQGPGQDPQFLISFYEKMQSDKGSIPDRFSAQQFSDYHSELNMSSLELGDSALYFCASSSLRGERSTDTQYFGPGTRLTVL.

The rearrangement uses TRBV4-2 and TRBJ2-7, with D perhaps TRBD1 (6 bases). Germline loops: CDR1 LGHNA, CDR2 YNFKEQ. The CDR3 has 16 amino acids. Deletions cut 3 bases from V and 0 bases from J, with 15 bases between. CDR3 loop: CASSQAGDTGSYEQYF. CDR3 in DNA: TGTGCCAGCAGCCAGGCAGGGGATACCGGCTCCTACGAGCAGTACTTC.

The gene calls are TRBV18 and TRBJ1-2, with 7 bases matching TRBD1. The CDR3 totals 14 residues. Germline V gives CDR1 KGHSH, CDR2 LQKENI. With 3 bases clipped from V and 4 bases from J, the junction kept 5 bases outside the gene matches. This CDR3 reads CASSPQDRAYGYTF. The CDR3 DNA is TGTGCCAGCTCACCCCAAGACAGGGCCTATGGCTACACCTTC. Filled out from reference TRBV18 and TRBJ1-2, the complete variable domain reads NAGVMQNPRHLVRRRGQEARLRCSPMKGHSHVYWYRQLPEEGLKFMVYLQKENIIDESGMPKERFSAEFPKEGPSILRIQQVVRGDSAAYFCASSPQDRAYGYTFGSGTRLTVV.

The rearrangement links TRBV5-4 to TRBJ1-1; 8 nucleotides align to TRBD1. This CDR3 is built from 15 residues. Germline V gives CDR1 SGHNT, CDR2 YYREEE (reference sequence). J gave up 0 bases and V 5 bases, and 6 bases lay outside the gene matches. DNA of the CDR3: TGTGCCAGCAGGGACAGGGCAAGCTTGAACACTGAAGCTTTCTTT. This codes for CASRDRASLNTEAFF. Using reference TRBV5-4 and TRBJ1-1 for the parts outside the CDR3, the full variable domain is ETGVTQSPTHLIKTRGQQVTLRCSSQSGHNTVSWYQQALGQGPQFIFQYYREEENGRGNFPPRFSGLQFPNYSSELNVNALELDDSALYLCASRDRASLNTEAFFGQGTRLTVV.

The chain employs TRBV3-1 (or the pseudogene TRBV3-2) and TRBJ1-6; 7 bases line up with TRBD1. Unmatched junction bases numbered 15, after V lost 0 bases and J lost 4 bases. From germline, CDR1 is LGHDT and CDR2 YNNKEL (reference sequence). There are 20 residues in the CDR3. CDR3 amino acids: CASSQDGTDKFTEYNSPLHF. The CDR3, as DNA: TGTGCCAGCAGCCAAGATGGGACAGACAAATTCACCGAGTATAATTCACCCCTCCACTTT.

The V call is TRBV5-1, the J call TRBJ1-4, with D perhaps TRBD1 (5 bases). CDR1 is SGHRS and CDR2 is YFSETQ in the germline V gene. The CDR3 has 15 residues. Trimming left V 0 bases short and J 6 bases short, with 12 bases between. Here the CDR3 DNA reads TGCGCCAGCAGCTTGGTGGGCCTCAGGGATGAAAAACTGTTTTTT. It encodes CASSLVGLRDEKLFF.

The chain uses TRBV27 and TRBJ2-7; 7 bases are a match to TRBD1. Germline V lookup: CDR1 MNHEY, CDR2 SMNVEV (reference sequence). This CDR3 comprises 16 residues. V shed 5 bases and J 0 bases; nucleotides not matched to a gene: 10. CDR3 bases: TGTGCCAGCAGTGGGGCCTACAGGGGACCCTCCTACGAGCAGTACTTC. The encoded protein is CASSGAYRGPSYEQYF.

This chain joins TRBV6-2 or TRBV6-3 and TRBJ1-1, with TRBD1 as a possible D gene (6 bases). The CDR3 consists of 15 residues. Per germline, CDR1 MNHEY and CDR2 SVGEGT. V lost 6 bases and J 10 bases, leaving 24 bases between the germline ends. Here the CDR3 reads CASSPKQGRSSGAFF. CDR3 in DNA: TGTGCCAGCAGCCCAAAACAGGGTCGCTCTAGCGGAGCTTTCTTT.

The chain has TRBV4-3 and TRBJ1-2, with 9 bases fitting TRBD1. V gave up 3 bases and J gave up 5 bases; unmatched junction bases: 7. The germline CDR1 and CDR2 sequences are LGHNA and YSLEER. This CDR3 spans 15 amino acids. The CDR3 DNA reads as TGCGCCAGCAGCCATACAAGGACAGGGGTTTATGGCTACACCTTC. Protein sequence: CASSHTRTGVYGYTF.

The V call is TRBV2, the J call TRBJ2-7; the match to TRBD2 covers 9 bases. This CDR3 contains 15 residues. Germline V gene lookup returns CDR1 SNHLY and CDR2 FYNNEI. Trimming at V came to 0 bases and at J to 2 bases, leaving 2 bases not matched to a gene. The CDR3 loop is CASSEAERGAYEQYF. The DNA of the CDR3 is TGTGCCAGCAGTGAAGCCGAGCGGGGGGCCTACGAGCAGTACTTC. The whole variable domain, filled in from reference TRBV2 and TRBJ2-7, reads EPEVTQTPSHQVTQMGQEVILRCVPISNHLYFYWYRQILGQKVEFLVSFYNNEISEKSEIFDDQFSVERPDGSNFTLKIRSTKLEDSAMYFCASSEAERGAYEQYFGPGTRLTVT.

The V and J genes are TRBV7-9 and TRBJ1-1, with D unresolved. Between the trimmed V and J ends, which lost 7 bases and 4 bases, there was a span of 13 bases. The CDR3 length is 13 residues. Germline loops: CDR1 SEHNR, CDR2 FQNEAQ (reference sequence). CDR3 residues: CASTPAGITEAFF. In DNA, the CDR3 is TGTGCCAGCACCCCCGCGGGCATCACTGAAGCTTTCTTT.

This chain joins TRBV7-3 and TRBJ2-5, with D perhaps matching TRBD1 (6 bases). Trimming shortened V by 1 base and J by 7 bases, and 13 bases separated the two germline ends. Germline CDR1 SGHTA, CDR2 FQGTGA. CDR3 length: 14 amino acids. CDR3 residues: CASSLRSGEGTQYF. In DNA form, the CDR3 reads TGTGCCAGCAGCTTAAGATCAGGGGAAGGGACCCAGTACTTC.

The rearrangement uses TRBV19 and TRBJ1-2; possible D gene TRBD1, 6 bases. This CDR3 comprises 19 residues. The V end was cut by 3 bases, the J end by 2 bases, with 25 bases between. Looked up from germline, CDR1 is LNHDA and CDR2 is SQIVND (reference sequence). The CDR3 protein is CASSILAYGTTVTNYGYTF. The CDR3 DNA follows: TGTGCCAGTAGTATCCTGGCCTATGGGACAACCGTAACGAACTATGGCTACACCTTC.

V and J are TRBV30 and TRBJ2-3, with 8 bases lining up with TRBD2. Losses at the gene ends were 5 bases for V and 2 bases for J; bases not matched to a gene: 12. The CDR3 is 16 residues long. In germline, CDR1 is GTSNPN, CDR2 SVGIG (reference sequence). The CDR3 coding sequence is TGTGCCTGGTCATTGGGGCGGGGGGTACACACAGATACGCAGTATTTT. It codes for CAWSLGRGVHTDTQYF.